This record covers a single T cell receptor beta chain. CDR3 length: 16 amino acids. Germline V gene data show CDR1 as SGHTA and CDR2 as FQGNSA. Trimming cost V 8 bases and J 10 bases; bases outside gene matches: 17. This entry is derived from a study of shared clonotypes between healthy human individuals. Only in-frame clones appear in the TCRdb table, and some are missing; sequencing was by immunoSEQ multiplex PCR. Among a few million clones listed, about 92% were seen once. The chain links TRBV7-2 to TRBJ2-1; TRBD2 agrees at 10 bases. Input material: naive CD4+ T cells from PBMCs. Subset meaning: CD45RA+ positively selected. The TCR comes from a man younger than 30 in good health. Some clones in this sample may be carry-over from other donors' samples. The CDR3 here is CASLASGRPVSREQFF. The CDR3 DNA reads as TGTGCCAGCCTGGCTAGCGGGAGACCCGTCTCCAGGGAGCAGTTCTTC.